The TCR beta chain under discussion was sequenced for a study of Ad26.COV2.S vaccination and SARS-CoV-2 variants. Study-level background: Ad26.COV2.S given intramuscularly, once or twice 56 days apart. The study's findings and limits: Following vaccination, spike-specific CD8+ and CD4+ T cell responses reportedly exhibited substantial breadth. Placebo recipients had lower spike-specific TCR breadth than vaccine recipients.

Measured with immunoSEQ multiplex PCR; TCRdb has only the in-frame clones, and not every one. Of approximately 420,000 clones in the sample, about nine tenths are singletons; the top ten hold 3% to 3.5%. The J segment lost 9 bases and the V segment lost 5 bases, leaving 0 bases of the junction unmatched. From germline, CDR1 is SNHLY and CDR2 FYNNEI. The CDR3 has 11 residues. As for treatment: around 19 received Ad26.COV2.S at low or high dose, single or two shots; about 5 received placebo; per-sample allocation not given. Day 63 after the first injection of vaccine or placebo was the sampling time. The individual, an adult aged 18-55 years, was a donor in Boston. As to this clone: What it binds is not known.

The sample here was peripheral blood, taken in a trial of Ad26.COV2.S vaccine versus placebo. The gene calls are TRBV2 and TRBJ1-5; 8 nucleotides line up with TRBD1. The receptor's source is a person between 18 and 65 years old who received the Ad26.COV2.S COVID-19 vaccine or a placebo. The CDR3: CASSTGGPQHF. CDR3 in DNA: TGTGCCAGCAGTACAGGGGGGCCCCAGCATTTT.